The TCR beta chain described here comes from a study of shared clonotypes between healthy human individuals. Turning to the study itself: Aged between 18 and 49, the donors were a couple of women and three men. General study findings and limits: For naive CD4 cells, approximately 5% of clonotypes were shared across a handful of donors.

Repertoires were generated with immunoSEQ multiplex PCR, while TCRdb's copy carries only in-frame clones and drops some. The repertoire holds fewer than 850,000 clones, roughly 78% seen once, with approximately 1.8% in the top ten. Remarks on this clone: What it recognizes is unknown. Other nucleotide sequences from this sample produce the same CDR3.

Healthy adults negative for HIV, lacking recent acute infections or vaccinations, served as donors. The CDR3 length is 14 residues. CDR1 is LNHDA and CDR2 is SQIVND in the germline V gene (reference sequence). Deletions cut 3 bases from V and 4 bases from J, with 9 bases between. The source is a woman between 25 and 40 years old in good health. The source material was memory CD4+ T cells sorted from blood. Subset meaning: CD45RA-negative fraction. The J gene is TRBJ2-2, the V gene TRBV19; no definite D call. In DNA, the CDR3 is TGTGCCAGTAGTATCTCCGGTAGCACCGGGGAGCTGTTTTTT. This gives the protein CASSISGSTGELFF.